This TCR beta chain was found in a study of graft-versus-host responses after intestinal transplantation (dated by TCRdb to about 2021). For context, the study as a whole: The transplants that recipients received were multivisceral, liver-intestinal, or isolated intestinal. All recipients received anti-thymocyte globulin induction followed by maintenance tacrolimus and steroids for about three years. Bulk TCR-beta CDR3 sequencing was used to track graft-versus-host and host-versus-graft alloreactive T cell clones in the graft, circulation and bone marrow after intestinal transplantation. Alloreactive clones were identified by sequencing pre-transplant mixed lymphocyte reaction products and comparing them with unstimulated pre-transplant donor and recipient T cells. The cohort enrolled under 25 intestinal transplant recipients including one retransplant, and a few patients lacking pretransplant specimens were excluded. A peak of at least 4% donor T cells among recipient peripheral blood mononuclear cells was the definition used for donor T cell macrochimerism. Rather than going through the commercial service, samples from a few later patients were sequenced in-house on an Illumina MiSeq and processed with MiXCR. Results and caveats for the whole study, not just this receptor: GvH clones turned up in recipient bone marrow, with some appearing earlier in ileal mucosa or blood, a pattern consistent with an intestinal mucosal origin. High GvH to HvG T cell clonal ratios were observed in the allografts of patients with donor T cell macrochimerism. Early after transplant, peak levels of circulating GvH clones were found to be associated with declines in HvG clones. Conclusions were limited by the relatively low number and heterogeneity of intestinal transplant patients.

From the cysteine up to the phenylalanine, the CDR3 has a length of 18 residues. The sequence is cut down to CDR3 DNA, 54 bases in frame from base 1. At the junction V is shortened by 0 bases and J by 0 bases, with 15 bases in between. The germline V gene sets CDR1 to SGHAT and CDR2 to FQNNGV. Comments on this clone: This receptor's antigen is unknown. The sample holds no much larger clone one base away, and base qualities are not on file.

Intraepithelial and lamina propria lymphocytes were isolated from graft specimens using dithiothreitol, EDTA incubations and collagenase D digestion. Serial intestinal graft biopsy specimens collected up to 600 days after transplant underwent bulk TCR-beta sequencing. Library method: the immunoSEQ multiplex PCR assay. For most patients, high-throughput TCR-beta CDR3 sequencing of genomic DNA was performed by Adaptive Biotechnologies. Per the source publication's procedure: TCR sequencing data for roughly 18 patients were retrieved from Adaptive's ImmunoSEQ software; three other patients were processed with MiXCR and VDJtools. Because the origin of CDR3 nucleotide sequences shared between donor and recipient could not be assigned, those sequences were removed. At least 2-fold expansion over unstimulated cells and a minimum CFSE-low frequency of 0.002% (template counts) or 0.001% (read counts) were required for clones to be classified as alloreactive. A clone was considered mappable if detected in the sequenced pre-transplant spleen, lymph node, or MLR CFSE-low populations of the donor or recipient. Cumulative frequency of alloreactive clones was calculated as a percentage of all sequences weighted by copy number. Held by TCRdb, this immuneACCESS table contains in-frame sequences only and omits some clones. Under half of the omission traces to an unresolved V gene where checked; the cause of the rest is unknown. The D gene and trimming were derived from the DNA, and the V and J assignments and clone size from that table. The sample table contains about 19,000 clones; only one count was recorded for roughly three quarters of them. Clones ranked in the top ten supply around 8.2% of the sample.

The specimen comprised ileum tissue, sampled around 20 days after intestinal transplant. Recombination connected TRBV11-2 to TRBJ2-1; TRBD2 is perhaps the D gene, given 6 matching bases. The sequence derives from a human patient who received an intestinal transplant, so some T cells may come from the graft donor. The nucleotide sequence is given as TGTGCCAGCAGCTTAGATAAGGGAGCGGGTAGCTCCTACAATGAGCAGTTCTTC. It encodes CASSLDKGAGSSYNEQFF.